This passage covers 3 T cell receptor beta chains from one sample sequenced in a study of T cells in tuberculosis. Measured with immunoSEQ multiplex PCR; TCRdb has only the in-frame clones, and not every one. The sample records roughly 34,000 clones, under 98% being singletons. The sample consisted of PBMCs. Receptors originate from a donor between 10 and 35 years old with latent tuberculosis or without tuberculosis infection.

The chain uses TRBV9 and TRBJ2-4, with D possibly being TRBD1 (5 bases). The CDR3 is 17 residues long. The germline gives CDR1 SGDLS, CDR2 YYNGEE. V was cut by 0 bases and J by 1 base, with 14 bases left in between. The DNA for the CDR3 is TGTGCCAGCAGCGTAGGACAGCAAGAAGGGGCCAAAAACATTCAGTACTTC. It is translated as CASSVGQQEGAKNIQYF.

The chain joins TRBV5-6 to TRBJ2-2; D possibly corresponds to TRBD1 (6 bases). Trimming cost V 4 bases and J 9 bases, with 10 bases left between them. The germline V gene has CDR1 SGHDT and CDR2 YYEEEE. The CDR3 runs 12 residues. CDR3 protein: CASSAQGRELFF. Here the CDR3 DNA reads TGTGCCAGCAGCGCACAGGGCCGGGAGCTGTTTTTT.

This CDR3 is CSVAAEVGVYNEQFF. CDR3 DNA: TGCAGCGTTGCCGCCGAGGTAGGAGTATACAATGAGCAGTTCTTC. The V and J genes are TRBV29-1 and TRBJ2-1; D unresolved. The V and J ends lost 4 bases and 4 bases respectively, with 17 bases between them. This CDR3 is 15 amino acids long. Per the germline V gene, CDR1 is SQVTM and CDR2 is ANQGSEA.